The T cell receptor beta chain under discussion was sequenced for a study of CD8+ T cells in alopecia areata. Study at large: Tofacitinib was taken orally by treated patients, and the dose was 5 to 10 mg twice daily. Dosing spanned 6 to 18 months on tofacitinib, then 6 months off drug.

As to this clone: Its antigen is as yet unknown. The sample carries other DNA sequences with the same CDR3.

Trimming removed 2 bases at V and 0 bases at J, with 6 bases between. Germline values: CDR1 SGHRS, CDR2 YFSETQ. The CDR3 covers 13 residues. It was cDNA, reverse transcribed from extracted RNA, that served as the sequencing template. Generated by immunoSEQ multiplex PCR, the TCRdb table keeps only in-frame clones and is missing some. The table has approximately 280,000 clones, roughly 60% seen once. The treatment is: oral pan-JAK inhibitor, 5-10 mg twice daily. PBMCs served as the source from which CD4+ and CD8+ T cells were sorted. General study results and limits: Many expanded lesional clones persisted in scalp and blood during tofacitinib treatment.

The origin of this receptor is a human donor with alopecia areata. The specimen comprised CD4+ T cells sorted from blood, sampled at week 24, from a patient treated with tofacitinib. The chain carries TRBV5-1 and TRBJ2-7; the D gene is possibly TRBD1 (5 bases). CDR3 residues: CASSFDSSYEQYF. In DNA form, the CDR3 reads TGCGCCAGCAGCTTTGACAGCTCCTACGAGCAGTACTTC.